These 20 T cell receptor beta chains share one sample of origin, sequenced in a study of T cells in Graves' hyperthyroidism and ophthalmopathy. Amplification targeted TCR beta CDR3 regions from RNA transcripts. Initially, a first-round RT-PCR of the TCR CDR3 employed the HTBI primer set. One entry per CDR3 protein, called by TCRdb with MiXCR from the multiplex PCR reads. The sample lists 400,000 to 600,000 distinct CDR3 sequences; around 16% were seen once. Sequenced: blood. The receptors were sampled from a woman younger than 45 with Graves' ophthalmopathy.

This clonotype was seen many times. The V call is TRBV20-1, the J call TRBJ2-2, with TRBD2 matching 12 bases. There are 13 residues in the CDR3. V shed 6 bases and J 8 bases; nucleotides not matched to a gene: 4. CDR1 is DFQATT and CDR2 is SNEGSKA in the germline V gene (reference sequence). The CDR3 DNA reads as TGCAGTGCCGCGACTAGCGGGAGTGGGGAGCTGTTTTTT. Translation: CSAATSGSGELFF.

The chain links TRBV10-1 to TRBJ2-3; D unresolved. Germline V gives CDR1 WNHNN, CDR2 SYGVQD (reference sequence). V shed 2 bases and J shed 2 bases, with 11 bases lying between them. The CDR3 is 15 residues long. The CDR3 loop is CASSETADNTDTQYF. The DNA for the CDR3 is TGCGCCAGCAGTGAGACGGCAGACAACACAGATACGCAGTATTTT.

As to this clonotype: This may stem from a read error, because a much larger clone lies one nucleotide away. The genes are TRBV12-5 and TRBJ2-1; 12 bases match TRBD2. The closer fit of TRBJ2-7 to the DNA end suggests the J call may be wrong. The germline CDR1 and CDR2 sequences are LGHNT and FRNRAP. The CDR3 totals 22 residues. DNA of the CDR3: TGTGCTAGTGGTTTGGTACTGGACCTCCTAGCGGGAGGGCCCCCTAAATACAATGAGCAGTACTTC. Residues: CASGLVLDLLAGGPPKYNEQYF.

This clonotype was counted many times. The chain uses TRBV27 and TRBJ2-7; 7 nucleotides match TRBD1. J was trimmed by 1 base and V by 6 bases; bases with no gene match: 9. This CDR3 has 15 amino acids. Germline CDR1 MNHEY, CDR2 SMNVEV (reference sequence). The CDR3 DNA reads TGTGCCAGCAGACCGCATCAGGACAGGTCCTACGAGCAGTACTTC. It translates to CASRPHQDRSYEQYF.

This clonotype was counted ten times or more. The chain links TRBV2 to TRBJ2-5; D could derive from TRBD1 or TRBD2 (5 bases each). V was trimmed by 5 bases and J by 3 bases, leaving 16 bases between them. Germline V CDR1 and CDR2: SNHLY, FYNNEI. The CDR3 has 15 residues. The CDR3 DNA follows: TGTGCCAGCAGTATAACGGGGCAATTTAAAGAGACCCAGTACTTC. It codes for CASSITGQFKETQYF.

This clonotype was detected many times. V gene TRBV20-1 combines with J gene TRBJ2-4, with D unresolved. The CDR3 runs 15 residues. Germline V gene lookup returns CDR1 DFQATT and CDR2 SNEGSKA (reference sequence). V was trimmed by 3 bases and J by 1 base, leaving 13 bases between them. CDR3 sequence reads: CSASSQEAAKNIQYF. CDR3 sequence (DNA): TGCAGTGCTAGTAGTCAAGAAGCGGCCAAAAACATTCAGTACTTC.

This clonotype has a count of ten or more. The genes are TRBV15 and TRBJ1-6; 7 bases fit TRBD1. After removal of 1 base from V and 3 bases from J, the junction contained 0 bases not matched to a gene. The germline gives CDR1 LNHNV, CDR2 YYDKDF (reference sequence). The length of the CDR3 is 15 residues. The CDR3 here is CATSRGDSYNSPLHF. Here the CDR3 DNA reads TGTGCCACCAGCAGAGGGGACAGCTATAATTCACCCCTCCACTTT.

The chain combines TRBV19 with TRBJ1-1, with D tentatively TRBD1 (5 bases). Germline values: CDR1 LNHDA, CDR2 SQIVND (reference sequence). This CDR3 has 13 residues. The V gene lost 5 bases and the J gene lost 3 bases, with 10 bases spanning the gap. CDR3 sequence: CASSAQGDTEAFF. The CDR3 bases are TGTGCCAGTAGTGCCCAGGGAGACACTGAAGCTTTCTTT.

With regard to this clonotype: A much larger clonotype is one base distant, so this may be a read error. The V and J genes are TRBV3-1 and TRBJ2-1, with D possibly TRBD2 on 6 matching bases. The germline V gene has CDR1 LGHDT and CDR2 YNNKEL (reference sequence). The CDR3 loop spans 17 amino acids. V lost 3 bases to trimming and J lost 6 bases, with 21 bases between them. CDR3 loop: CASSQYMGGGRSNEQFF. The DNA for the CDR3 is TGTGCCAGCAGCCAGTACATGGGGGGAGGACGTAGCAATGAGCAGTTCTTC.

This clonotype was seen a few times. The rearrangement links TRBV14 to TRBJ2-1, with D possibly being TRBD2 (5 bases). CDR1 and CDR2 from the germline V gene are SGHDN and FVKESK. Trimming cost V 1 base and J 0 bases, with 10 bases left between them. This CDR3 contains 16 residues. CDR3 nucleotide sequence: TGTGCCAGCAGCCAAGGCTGGACTGGCTCCTACAATGAGCAGTTCTTC. Translated: CASSQGWTGSYNEQFF.

The chain combines TRBV30 with TRBJ2-1; the D is unclear. Per the germline V gene, CDR1 is GTSNPN and CDR2 is SVGIG (reference sequence). The CDR3 spans 11 residues. V lost 3 bases, J lost 10 bases, and 10 bases lay in between. CDR3 nucleotide sequence: TGTGCCTGGAGCGACATAAGAGAGCAGTTCTTC. It codes for CAWSDIREQFF.

This clonotype was counted ten times or more. The rearrangement joins TRBV4-3 to TRBJ1-1; no reliable D call. V lost 2 bases and J lost 2, with 12 bases in between. Germline V CDR1 and CDR2: LGHNA, YSLEER. This CDR3 comprises 15 residues. The CDR3 loop is CASSQSFSPNTEAFF. In DNA, the CDR3 is TGCGCCAGCAGCCAAAGTTTCAGCCCTAACACTGAAGCTTTCTTT.

This clonotype has just a few counts. The chain uses TRBV28 and TRBJ2-6; possibly TRBD1 or TRBD2 for D (5 bases each). Between the trimmed V and J ends, which lost 6 bases and 0 bases, there was a span of 18 bases. CDR1 and CDR2 (germline): MDHEN, SYDVKM. The length of the CDR3 is 18 residues. CDR3 in amino acids: CASSPPGQGISGANVLTF. In DNA form, the CDR3 reads TGTGCCAGCAGCCCCCCGGGGCAGGGAATCTCTGGGGCCAACGTCCTGACTTTC.

About this clonotype: This may arise from a read error, as a much more abundant clone is one base away. The final CDR3 position lacks the conserved phenylalanine or tryptophan, pointing to a likely read error. The gene calls are TRBV28 and TRBJ1-1; D remains ambiguous. The V gene's germline CDR1 is MDHEN and CDR2 SYDVKM. Trimming removed 6 bases from V and 4 bases from J, with 6 bases in between. This CDR3 comprises 11 residues. The CDR3 loop is CASSLITEAFL. The CDR3 DNA is TGTGCCAGCAGCTTGATCACTGAAGCTTTCCTT.

Only a few counts were recorded for this clonotype. V and J are TRBV6-1 and TRBJ2-5; 9 bases are shared with TRBD1. The CDR3 is made up of 15 amino acids. The ends lost 5 bases at V and 4 bases at J; junction bases unmatched: 8. CDR1 and CDR2 from the germline V gene are MNHNS and SASEGT. CDR3 loop: CASSLTGGEGETQYF. CDR3 nucleotide sequence: TGTGCCAGCAGTCTCACAGGGGGCGAGGGAGAGACCCAGTACTTC.

This clonotype was seen ten or more times. The V call is TRBV20-1, the J call TRBJ1-1; no clear D. Germline assignment: CDR1 DFQATT and CDR2 SNEGSKA (reference sequence). The CDR3 length is 12 residues. V shed 1 base and J shed 1 base, with 4 bases lying between them. CDR3 nucleotides: TGCAGTGCTAGAGGCCAGAACACTGAAGCTTTCTTT. Translation gives CSARGQNTEAFF.

The V gene is TRBV29-1, the J gene TRBJ2-1; TRBD1 aligns across 8 bases. Per germline, CDR1 SQVTM and CDR2 ANQGSEA. This CDR3 contains 15 residues. V dropped 2 bases and J dropped 8; count of bases not matched to a gene: 11. CDR3 protein: CSVENRDRGYYEQFF. The CDR3 nucleotides read TGCAGCGTTGAAAATCGAGACAGGGGATATTATGAGCAGTTCTTC.

This clonotype has ten or more counts. V and J are TRBV20-1 and TRBJ1-5, with TRBD1 matching 7 bases. Germline loops: CDR1 DFQATT, CDR2 SNEGSKA (reference sequence). With 2 bases clipped from V and 7 bases from J, the junction kept 14 bases outside the gene matches. The CDR3 has 16 amino acids. The DNA for the CDR3 is TGCAGTGCTAGACAATATGCAGGGGGTAAATGGCAGCCCCAGCATTTT. Its translation is CSARQYAGGKWQPQHF.

The chain recombines TRBV7-2 with TRBJ2-3; perhaps TRBD2 as D (5 bases). The germline V gene has CDR1 SGHTA and CDR2 FQGNSA. Trimming cost V 1 base and J 0 bases, with 17 bases left between them. This CDR3 is built from 18 residues. The CDR3 spells CASSLGTTARRSTDTQYF. The CDR3 DNA sequence: TGTGCCAGCAGCTTAGGCACCACGGCGCGGAGGAGCACAGATACGCAGTATTTT.

This clonotype was counted between two and nine times. This chain joins TRBV19 and TRBJ1-1; D call uncertain. Germline V gene lookup returns CDR1 LNHDA and CDR2 SQIVND (reference sequence). V was pared by 7 bases and J by 3 bases, with 15 bases between. This CDR3 is 14 amino acids long. The CDR3 protein is CASIDPRRYTEAFF. For the CDR3, the DNA is TGTGCCAGTATAGATCCTAGGAGGTACACTGAAGCTTTCTTT.